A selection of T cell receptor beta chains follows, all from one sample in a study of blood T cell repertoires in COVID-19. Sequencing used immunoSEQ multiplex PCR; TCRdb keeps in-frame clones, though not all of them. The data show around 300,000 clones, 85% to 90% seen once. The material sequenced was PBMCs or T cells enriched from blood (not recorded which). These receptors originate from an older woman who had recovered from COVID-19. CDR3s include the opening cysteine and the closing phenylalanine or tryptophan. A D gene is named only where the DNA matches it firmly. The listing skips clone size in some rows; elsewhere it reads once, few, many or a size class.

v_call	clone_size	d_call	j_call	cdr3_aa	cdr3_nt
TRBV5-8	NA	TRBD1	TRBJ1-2	CASSLSGTGGLLYGYTF	TGTGCCAGCAGCTTGTCCGGGACAGGGGGCCTTTTATATGGCTACACCTTC
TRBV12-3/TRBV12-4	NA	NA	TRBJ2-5	CASSFGLQETQYF	TGTGCCAGCAGTTTCGGGTTACAAGAGACCCAGTACTTC
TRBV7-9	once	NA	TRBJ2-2	CASSFAGRNTGELFF	TGTGCCAGCAGCTTCGCGGGTCGGAATACCGGGGAGCTGTTTTTT
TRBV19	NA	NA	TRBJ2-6	CASSTFSGANVLTF	TGTGCCAGTAGTACTTTCTCTGGGGCCAACGTCCTGACTTTC
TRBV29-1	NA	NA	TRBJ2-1	CSVEKGQGSSYNEQFF	TGCAGCGTTGAAAAGGGGCAGGGGAGCTCCTACAATGAGCAGTTCTTC
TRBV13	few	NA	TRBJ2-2	CASSYRGTGELFF	TGTGCCAGCAGCTATAGAGGCACCGGGGAGCTGTTTTTT
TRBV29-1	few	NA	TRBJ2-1	CSVEGWAGQGSYNEQFF	TGCAGCGTTGAAGGCTGGGCAGGGCAGGGTTCTTACAATGAGCAGTTCTTC
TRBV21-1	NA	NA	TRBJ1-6	CASSCLRSYNSPLHF	TGTGCCAGCAGTTGCCTACGCTCCTATAATTCACCCCTCCACTTT
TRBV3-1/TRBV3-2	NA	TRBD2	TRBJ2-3	CASGGGHPTDTQYF	TGTGCCAGCGGCGGGGGGCACCCCACAGATACGCAGTATTTT
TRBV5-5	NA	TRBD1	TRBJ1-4	CASSPDRVSYEKLFF	TGTGCCAGCAGCCCAGACAGGGTGTCCTACGAAAAACTGTTTTTT
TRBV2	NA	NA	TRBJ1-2	CASKQDRTFNYGYTF	TGTGCCAGCAAGCAAGACAGAACATTTAACTATGGCTACACCTTC
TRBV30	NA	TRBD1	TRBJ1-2	CACGQGPNGYTF	TGTGCCTGTGGACAGGGGCCTAATGGCTACACCTTC
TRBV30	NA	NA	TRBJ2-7	CAWSVPGLEQYF	TGTGCCTGGAGTGTACCTGGGCTCGAGCAGTACTTC
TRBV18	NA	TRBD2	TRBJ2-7	CASSQTLAENYEQYF	TGTGCCAGCTCGCAAACCCTAGCGGAAAACTACGAGCAGTACTTC
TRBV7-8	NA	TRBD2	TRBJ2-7	CASSSLAGGGSYEQYF	TGTGCCAGCAGCTCGTTAGCGGGGGGAGGATCCTACGAGCAGTACTTC
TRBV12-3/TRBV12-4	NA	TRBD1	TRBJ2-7	CASSLGDRIQYF	TGTGCCAGCAGTTTGGGGGACAGGATTCAGTACTTC
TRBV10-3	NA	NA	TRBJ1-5	CAISDAPQGVPQPQHF	TGTGCCATCAGTGATGCCCCACAGGGCGTTCCTCAGCCCCAGCATTTT
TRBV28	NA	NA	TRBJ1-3	CASSPRTGLSGNTIYF	TGTGCCAGCAGTCCCCGCACAGGTTTATCTGGAAACACCATATATTTT
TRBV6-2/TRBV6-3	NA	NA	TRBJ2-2	CASTPSAREVHTGELFF	TGTGCCAGCACCCCTTCGGCGAGGGAGGTGCACACCGGGGAGCTGTTTTTT
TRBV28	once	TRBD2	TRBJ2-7	CASTTSGGSPAYEQYF	TGTGCCAGCACAACTAGCGGGGGGTCGCCAGCCTACGAGCAGTACTTC
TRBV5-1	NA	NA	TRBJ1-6	CASSSTGLLGNSPLHF	TGCGCCAGCAGCTCGACGGGACTATTAGGGAATTCACCCCTCCACTTT
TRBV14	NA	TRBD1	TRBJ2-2	CASSPRGGAGELFF	TGTGCCAGCAGCCCCCGAGGGGGCGCCGGGGAGCTGTTTTTT
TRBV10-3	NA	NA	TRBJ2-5	CAISPREETQYF	TGTGCCATCAGTCCCAGGGAAGAGACCCAGTACTTC
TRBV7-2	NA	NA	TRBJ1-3	CASSLTSYAGNTIYF	TGTGCCAGCAGCTTAACTTCCTATGCTGGAAACACCATATATTTT
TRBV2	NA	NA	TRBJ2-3	CASSYTGVTDTQYF	TGTGCCAGCAGTTATACGGGGGTCACAGATACGCAGTATTTT
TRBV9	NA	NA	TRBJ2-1	CASSVGATRTYNEQFF	TGTGCCAGCAGCGTAGGTGCTACGCGAACCTACAATGAGCAGTTCTTC
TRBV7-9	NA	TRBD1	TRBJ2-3	CASSINPGQPTDTQYF	TGTGCCAGCAGTATCAATCCGGGACAGCCCACAGATACGCAGTATTTT
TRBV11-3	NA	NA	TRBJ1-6	CASSLEGNSPLHF	TGTGCCAGCAGCTTGGAGGGCAATTCACCCCTCCACTTT
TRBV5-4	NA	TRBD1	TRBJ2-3	CASSLPGGQGTTDTQYF	TGTGCCAGCAGCTTGCCGGGGGGACAGGGGACCACAGATACGCAGTATTTT
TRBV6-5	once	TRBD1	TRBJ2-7	CASSLLQGEYEQYF	TGTGCCAGCAGTCTTTTACAGGGGGAGTACGAGCAGTACTTC
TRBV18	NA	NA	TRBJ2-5	CASSPVPNQETQYF	TGTGCCAGCTCACCAGTCCCAAACCAAGAGACCCAGTACTTC
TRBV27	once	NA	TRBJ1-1	CASSLSAGQTPFF	TGTGCCAGCAGTTTATCGGCGGGGCAGACTCCTTTCTTT
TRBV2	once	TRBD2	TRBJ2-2	CASSDGGAGELFF	TGTGCCAGCAGTGATGGGGGGGCCGGGGAGCTGTTTTTT
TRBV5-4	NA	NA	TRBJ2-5	CASSSLRVGYQETQYF	TGTGCCAGCAGCTCCCTCAGGGTGGGGTACCAAGAGACCCAGTACTTC
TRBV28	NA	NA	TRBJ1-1	CASSFPPAPEAFF	TGTGCCAGCAGTTTCCCCCCCGCGCCTGAAGCTTTCTTT
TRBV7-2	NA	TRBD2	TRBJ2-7	CASSLISGVSIPYEQYF	TGTGCCAGCAGCTTGATTAGCGGGGTTTCTATACCCTACGAGCAGTACTTC
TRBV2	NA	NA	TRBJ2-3	CASTFSSTDTQYF	TGTGCCAGCACTTTCTCTAGCACAGATACGCAGTATTTT
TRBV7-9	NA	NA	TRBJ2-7	CASSLVESYEQYF	TGTGCCAGCAGCTTAGTGGAGTCCTACGAGCAGTACTTC
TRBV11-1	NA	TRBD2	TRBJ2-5	CASSLGLARETQYF	TGTGCCAGCAGCTTGGGACTAGCAAGAGAGACCCAGTACTTC
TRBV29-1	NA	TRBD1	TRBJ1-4	CSITGEENEKLFF	TGCAGCATAACAGGGGAAGAAAATGAAAAACTGTTTTTT
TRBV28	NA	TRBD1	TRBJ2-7	CASSQRTGSSYEQYF	TGTGCCAGCAGCCAGCGGACAGGGAGCTCCTACGAGCAGTACTTC
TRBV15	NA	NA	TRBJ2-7	CATSGEKGHTYEQYF	TGTGCCACCAGCGGGGAAAAGGGACACACCTACGAGCAGTACTTC
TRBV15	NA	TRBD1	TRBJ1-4	CATKGASNEKLFF	TGTGCCACCAAGGGGGCCTCTAATGAAAAACTGTTTTTT
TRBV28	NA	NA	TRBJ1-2	CASSFMGDKANYGYTF	TGTGCCAGCAGTTTTATGGGGGACAAGGCTAACTATGGCTACACCTTC
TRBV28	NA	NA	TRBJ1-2	CAIKPGSNYGYTF	TGTGCCATCAAGCCGGGTTCAAACTATGGCTACACCTTC
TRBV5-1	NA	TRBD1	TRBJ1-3	CASSWGQGTGNTIYF	TGCGCCAGCAGCTGGGGACAGGGCACAGGAAACACCATATATTTT
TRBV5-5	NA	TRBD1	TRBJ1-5	CASSPGTDLRPQHF	TGTGCCAGCAGCCCCGGGACAGATTTAAGGCCCCAGCATTTT
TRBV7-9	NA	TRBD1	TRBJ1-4	CASSFPGQADEKLFF	TGTGCCAGCAGCTTCCCAGGACAGGCAGATGAAAAACTGTTTTTT
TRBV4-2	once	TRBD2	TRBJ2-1	CASSQDHGLARNEQFF	TGTGCCAGCAGCCAAGACCATGGACTAGCGCGTAATGAGCAGTTCTTC